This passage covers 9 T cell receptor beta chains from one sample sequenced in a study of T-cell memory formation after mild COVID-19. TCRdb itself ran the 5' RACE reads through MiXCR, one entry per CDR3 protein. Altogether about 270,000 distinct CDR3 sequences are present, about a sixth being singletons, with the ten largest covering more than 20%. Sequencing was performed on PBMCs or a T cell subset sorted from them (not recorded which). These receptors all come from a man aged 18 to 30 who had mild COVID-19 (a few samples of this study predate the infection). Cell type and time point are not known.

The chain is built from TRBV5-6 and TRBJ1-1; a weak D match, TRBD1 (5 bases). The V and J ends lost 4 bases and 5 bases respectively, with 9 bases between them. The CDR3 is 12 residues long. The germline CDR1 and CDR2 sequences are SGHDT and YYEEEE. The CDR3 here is CASSGGGTEAFF. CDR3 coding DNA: TGTGCCAGCAGCGGGGGGGGGACTGAAGCTTTCTTT.

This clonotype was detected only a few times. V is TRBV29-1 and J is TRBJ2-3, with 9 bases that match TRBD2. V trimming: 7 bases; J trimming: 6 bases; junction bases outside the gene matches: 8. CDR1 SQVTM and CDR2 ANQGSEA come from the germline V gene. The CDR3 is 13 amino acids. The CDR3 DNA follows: TGCAGCGCTCGCGGGGGGGCCGGCGATACGCAGTATTTT. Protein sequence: CSARGGAGDTQYF.

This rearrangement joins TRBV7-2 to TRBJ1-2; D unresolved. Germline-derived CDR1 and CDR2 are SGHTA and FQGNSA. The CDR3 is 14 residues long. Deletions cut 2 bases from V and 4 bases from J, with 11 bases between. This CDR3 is CASSLSAQSYGYTF. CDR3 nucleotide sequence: TGTGCCAGCAGCTTATCGGCACAGTCCTATGGCTACACCTTC.

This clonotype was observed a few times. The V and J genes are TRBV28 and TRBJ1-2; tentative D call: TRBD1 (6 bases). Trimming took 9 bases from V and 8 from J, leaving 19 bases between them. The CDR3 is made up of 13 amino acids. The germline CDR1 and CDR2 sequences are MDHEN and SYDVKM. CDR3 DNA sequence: TGTGCCAGTCTGGGAGACAGGCTCCGAGGCTACACCTTC. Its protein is CASLGDRLRGYTF.

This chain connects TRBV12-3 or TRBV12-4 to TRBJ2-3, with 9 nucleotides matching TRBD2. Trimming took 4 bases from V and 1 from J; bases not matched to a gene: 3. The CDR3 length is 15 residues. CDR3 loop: CASSSVAGGTDTQYF. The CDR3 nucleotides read TGTGCCAGCAGTTCAGTAGCGGGGGGCACAGATACGCAGTATTTT.

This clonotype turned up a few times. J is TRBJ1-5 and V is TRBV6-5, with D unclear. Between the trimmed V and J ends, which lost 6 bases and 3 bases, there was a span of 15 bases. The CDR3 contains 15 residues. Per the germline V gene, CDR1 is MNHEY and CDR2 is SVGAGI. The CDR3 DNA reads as TGTGCCAGCAGGTTAGCGGACGGCGCCAATCAGCCCCAGCATTTT. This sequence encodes CASRLADGANQPQHF.

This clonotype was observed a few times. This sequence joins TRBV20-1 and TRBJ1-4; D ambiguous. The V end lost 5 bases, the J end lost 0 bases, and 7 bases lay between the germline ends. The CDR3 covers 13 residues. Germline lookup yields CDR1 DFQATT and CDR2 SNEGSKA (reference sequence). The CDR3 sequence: CSAQSATNEKLFF. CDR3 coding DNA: TGCAGTGCTCAGAGTGCAACTAATGAAAAACTGTTTTTT.

The CDR3 is CASSQGRYQETQYF. In DNA form, the CDR3 reads TGTGCCAGCAGCCAGGGACGGTACCAAGAGACCCAGTACTTC. The chain employs TRBV6-2 or TRBV6-3 and TRBJ2-5; the D gene could be TRBD1 or TRBD2 (5 bases each). This CDR3 contains 14 residues. The V gene's germline CDR1 is MNHEY and CDR2 SVGEGT. Trimming took 6 bases from V and 0 from J, leaving 11 bases between them.

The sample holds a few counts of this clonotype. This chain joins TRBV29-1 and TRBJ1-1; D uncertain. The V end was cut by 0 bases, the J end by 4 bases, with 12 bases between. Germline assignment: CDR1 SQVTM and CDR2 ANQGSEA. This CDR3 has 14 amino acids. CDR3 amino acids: CSVEEEFPSTEAFF. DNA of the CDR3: TGCAGCGTTGAAGAGGAATTTCCCAGCACTGAAGCTTTCTTT.